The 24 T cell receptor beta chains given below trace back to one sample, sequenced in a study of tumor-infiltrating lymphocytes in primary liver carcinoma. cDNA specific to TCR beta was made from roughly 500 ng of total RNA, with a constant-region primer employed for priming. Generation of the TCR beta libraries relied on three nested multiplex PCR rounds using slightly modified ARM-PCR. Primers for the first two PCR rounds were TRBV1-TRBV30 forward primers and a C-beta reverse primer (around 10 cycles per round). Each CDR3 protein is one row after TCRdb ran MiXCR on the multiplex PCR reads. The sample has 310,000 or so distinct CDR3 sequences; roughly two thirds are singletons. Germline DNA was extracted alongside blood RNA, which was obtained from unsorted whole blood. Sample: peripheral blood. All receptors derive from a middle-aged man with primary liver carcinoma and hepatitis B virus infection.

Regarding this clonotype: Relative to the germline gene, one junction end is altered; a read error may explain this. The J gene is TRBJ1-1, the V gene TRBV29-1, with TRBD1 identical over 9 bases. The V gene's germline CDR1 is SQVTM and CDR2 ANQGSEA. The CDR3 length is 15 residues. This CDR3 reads CGVGRGQGSGPEAFF. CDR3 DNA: TGCGGCGTGGGACGTGGACAGGGGAGTGGGCCTGAAGCTTTCTTC.

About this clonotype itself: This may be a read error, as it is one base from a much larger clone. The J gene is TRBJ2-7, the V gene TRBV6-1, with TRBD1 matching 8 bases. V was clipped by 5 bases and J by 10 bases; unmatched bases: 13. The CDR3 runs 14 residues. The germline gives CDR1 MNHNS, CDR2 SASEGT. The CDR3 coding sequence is TGTGCCAGCAGTTTCGACAGGGGACGAAGCGACCAGTACTTC. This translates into CASSFDRGRSDQYF.

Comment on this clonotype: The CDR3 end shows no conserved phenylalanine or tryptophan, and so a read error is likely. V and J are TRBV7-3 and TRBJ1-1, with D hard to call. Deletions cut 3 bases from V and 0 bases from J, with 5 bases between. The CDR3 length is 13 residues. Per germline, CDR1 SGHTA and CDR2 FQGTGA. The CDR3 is CASSLTVNTEAFI. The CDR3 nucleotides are TGTGCCAGCAGCTTGACGGTGAACACTGAAGCTTTCATT.

The CDR3 region is CASSFRDTDLGDTEAFF. The CDR3 DNA reads TGTGCCAGCAGCTTCCGGGACACCGACTTAGGCGACACTGAAGCTTTCTTT. This sequence joins TRBV5-8 and TRBJ1-1; weak D call: TRBD1 (6 bases). Germline V lookup: CDR1 SGHTS, CDR2 YDEGEE. This CDR3 has 17 amino acids. V lost 2 bases to trimming and J lost 3 bases, with 20 bases between them.

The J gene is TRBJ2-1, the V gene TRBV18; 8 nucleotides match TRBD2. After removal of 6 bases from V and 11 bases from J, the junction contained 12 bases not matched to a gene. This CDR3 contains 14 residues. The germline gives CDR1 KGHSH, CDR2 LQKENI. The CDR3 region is CASSPKGLVGQQFF. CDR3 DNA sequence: TGTGCCAGCTCGCCAAAGGGACTAGTGGGCCAGCAGTTCTTC. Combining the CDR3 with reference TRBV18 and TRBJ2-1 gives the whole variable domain NAGVMQNPRHLVRRRGQEARLRCSPMKGHSHVYWYRQLPEEGLKFMVYLQKENIIDESGMPKERFSAEFPKEGPSILRIQQVVRGDSAAYFCASSPKGLVGQQFFGPGTRLTVL.

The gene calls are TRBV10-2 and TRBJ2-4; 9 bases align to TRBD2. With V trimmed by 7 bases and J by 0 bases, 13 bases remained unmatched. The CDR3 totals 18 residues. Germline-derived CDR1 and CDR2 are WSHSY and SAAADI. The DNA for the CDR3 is TGCGCCAGCACTGGGACTAGCAGGAGAGTATCAGCCAAAAACATTCAGTACTTC. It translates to CASTGTSRRVSAKNIQYF.

Written as DNA, the CDR3 is TGTGCCTGGGGACAGTTATATACGCAGTATTTT. Protein: CAWGQLYTQYF. The J gene is TRBJ2-3, the V gene TRBV28; TRBD1 matches 7 bases. The CDR3 sequence is 11 residues long. With 11 bases clipped from V and 7 bases from J, the junction kept 6 bases outside the gene matches. Germline V CDR1 and CDR2: MDHEN, SYDVKM.

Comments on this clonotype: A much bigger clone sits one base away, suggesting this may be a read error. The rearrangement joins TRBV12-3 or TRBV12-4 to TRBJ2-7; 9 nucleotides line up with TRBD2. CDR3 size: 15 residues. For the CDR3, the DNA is TGTGCCGGCAGTCCGATAGCGGGAGACATCTACGAGCAGTACTTC. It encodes CAGSPIAGDIYEQYF.

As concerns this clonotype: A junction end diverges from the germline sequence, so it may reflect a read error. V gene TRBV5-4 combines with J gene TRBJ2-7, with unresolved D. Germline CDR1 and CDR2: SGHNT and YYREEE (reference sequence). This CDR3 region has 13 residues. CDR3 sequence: CASSAAGTYELYF. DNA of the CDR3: TGTGCCAGCAGCGCCGCCGGCACCTACGAGCTGTACTTC.

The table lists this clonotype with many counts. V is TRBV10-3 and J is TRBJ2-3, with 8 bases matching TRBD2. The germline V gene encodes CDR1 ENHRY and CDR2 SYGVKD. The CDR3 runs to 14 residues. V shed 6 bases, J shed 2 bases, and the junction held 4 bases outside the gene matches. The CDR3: CAIRNSGVTDTQYF. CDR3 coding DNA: TGTGCCATCAGGAATAGCGGGGTCACAGATACGCAGTATTTT.

CDR3 in DNA: TGTGCCAGCAGCTTAGACGGTAGCGGGGGGAGCACAGATACGCAGTATTTT. Residues: CASSLDGSGGSTDTQYF. This rearrangement joins TRBV11-2 to TRBJ2-3; 10 nucleotides line up with TRBD2. The trim removed 0 bases at V and 0 bases at J, leaving 3 bases unmatched. Germline CDR1 SGHAT, CDR2 FQNNGV. The length of the CDR3 is 17 residues.

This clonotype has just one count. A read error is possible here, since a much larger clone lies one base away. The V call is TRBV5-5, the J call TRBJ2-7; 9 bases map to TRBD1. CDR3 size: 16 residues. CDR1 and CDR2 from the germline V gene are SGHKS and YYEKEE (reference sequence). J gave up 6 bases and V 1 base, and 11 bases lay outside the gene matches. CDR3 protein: CASSLSRQGERSEQYF. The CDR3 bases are TGTGCCAGCAGCTTGTCGAGACAGGGGGAACGGAGCGAGCAGTACTTC.

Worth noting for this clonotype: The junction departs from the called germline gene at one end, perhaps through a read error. The CDR3 region is CASRLAGGSADTQYF. The CDR3 DNA sequence: TGTGCCAGCAGATTAGCGGGGGGTAGCGCAGATACGCAGTATTTT. This chain connects TRBV7-9 to TRBJ2-3, with 10 bases fitting TRBD2. The CDR3 consists of 15 residues. Germline values: CDR1 SEHNR, CDR2 FQNEAQ (reference sequence).

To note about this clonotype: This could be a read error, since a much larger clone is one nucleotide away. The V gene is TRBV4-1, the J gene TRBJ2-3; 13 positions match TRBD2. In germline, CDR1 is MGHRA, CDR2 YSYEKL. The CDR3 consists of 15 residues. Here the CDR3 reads CASSRGLAGVYTQNF. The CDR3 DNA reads TGCGCCAGCAGCCGCGGACTAGCGGGAGTTTATACGCAGAATTTT.

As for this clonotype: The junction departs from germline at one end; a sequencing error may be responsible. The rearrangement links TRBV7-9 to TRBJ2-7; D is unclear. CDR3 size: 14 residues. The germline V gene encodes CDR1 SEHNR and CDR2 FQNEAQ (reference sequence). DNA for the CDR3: TGTGCCAGCAGCCCGTTCCCTCTGGTCTACGGGCAGTACTTC. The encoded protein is CASSPFPLVYGQYF. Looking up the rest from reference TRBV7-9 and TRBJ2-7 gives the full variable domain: DTGVSQNPRHKITKRGQNVTFRCDPISEHNRLYWYRQTLGQGPEFLTYFQNEAQLEKSRLLSDRFSAERPKGSFSTLEIQRTEQGDSAMYLCASSPFPLVYGQYFGPGTRLTVT.

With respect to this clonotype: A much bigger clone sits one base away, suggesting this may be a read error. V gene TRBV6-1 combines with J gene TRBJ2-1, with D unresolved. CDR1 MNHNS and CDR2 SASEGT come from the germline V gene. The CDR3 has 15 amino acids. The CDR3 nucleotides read TGTGCCAGCGCTCCCGCAGACTCTCGCTACAATGAGCGGTTCTTC. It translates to CASAPADSRYNERFF.

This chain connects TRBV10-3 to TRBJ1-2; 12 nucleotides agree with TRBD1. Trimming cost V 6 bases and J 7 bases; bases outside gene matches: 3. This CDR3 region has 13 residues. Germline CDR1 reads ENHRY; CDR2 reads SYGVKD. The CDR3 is CAIRGQGARGYTF. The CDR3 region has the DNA TGTGCCATCAGGGGACAGGGGGCGCGTGGCTACACCTTC.

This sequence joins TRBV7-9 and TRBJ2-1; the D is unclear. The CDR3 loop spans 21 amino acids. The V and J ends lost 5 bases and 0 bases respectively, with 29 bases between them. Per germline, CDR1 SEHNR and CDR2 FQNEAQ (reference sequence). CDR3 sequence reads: CASSPERTASKPQSSYNEQFF. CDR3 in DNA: TGTGCCAGCAGCCCCGAGCGCACAGCCTCGAAGCCCCAGAGCTCCTACAATGAGCAGTTCTTC.

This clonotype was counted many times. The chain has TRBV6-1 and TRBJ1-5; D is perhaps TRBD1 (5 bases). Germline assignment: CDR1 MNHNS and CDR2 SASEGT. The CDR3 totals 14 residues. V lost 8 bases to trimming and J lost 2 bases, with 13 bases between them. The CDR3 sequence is CASLKRGGNQPQHF. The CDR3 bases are TGTGCCAGCCTGAAGAGAGGGGGCAATCAGCCCCAGCATTTT.

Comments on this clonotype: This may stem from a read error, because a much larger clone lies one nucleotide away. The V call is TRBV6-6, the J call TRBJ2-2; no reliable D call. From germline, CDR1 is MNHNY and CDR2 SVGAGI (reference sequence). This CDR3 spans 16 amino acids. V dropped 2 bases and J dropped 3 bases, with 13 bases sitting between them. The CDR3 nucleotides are TGTGCCAGCAGTTACCCGAGGCCTGCGGACACCGGGGAGCTGTTTTTT. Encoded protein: CASSYPRPADTGELFF.

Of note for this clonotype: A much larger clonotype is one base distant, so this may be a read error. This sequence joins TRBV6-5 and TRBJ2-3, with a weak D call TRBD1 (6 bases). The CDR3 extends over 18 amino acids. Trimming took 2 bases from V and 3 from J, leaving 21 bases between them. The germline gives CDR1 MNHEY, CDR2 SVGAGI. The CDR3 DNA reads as TGTGCCAGCAGTTACGAACTCTCACAGGGCTCTAGGACAGATACGCAGTATTTT. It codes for CASSYELSQGSRTDTQYF.

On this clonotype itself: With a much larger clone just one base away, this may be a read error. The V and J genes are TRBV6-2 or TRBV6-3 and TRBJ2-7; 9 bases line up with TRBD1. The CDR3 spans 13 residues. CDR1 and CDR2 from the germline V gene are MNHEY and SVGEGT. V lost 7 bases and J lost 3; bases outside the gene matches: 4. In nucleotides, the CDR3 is TGTGCCAGCAAAGGACAGGGGATCTACGAGCAGTACTTC. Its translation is CASKGQGIYEQYF.

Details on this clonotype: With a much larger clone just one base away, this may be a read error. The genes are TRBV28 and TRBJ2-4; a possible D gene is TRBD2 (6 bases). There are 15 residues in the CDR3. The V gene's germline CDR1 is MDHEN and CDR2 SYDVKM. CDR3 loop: CANSGPGSWANIQYF. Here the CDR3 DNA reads TGTGCCAACAGTGGCCCCGGGAGTTGGGCAAACATTCAGTACTTC.

CDR3 nucleotide sequence: TGCGCCAGCAGCCAAGATCTCGGAGGGCACAATTCCTACGAGCAGTACTTC. Amino acids: CASSQDLGGHNSYEQYF. This rearrangement joins TRBV4-1 to TRBJ2-7; D might be TRBD2 (6 bases). Germline loops: CDR1 MGHRA, CDR2 YSYEKL. The CDR3 is 17 amino acids. V gave up 0 bases and J gave up 1 base, with 16 bases separating them.